A single sample gave rise to the 14 T cell receptor beta chains below, sequenced in a study of regulatory T cells in long-lasting Graves disease. Construction of TCR beta libraries relied on iRepertoire HTBI primers and on Arm-PCR targeting CDR3 regions. TCRdb re-called the multiplex PCR reads through MiXCR, storing one row per CDR3 protein. The sample yields about 470,000 distinct CDR3 sequences, 16% seen once. Indicated time point: newly diagnosed GD, antithyroid drugs for less than 3 months. Isolated PBMC RNA provided the starting material for the TCR library. This sample also appeared in a second study, on T cells in Graves' hyperthyroidism and ophthalmopathy.

The sample here was peripheral blood mononuclear cells (PBMCs), taken at new diagnosis, from a patient treated with antithyroid drugs. These receptor sequences come from a man aged 40-49 years with Graves disease.

The chain combines TRBV10-3 with TRBJ2-5; D possibly corresponds to TRBD2 (6 bases). CDR3 size: 13 residues. V lost 6 bases, J lost 1 base, and 9 bases lay in between. Per the germline V gene, CDR1 is ENHRY and CDR2 is SYGVKD. This chain's CDR3 is CAIRREPQETQYF. For the CDR3, the DNA is TGTGCCATCAGGCGGGAACCCCAAGAGACCCAGTACTTC.

In its sample, this clonotype was seen a few times. The chain couples TRBV5-1 to TRBJ2-1; 9 bases agree with TRBD2. Germline CDR1 is SGHRS and CDR2 is YFSETQ. The V segment lost 6 bases and the J segment 2 bases; nucleotides outside the gene matches: 6. CDR3 length: 15 residues. The CDR3: CASTNAGGTYNEQFF. The CDR3, as DNA: TGCGCCAGCACTAACGCGGGGGGGACCTACAATGAGCAGTTCTTC. Based on the CDR3 plus reference TRBV5-1 and TRBJ2-1, the full variable domain is KAGVTQTPRYLIKTRGQQVTLSCSPISGHRSVSWYQQTPGQGLQFLFEYFSETQRNKGNFPGRFSGRQFSNSRSEMNVSTLELGDSALYLCASTNAGGTYNEQFFGPGTRLTVL.

In this sample, this clonotype turned up many times. The chain uses TRBV27 and TRBJ2-7; 8 bases fit TRBD2. J lost 7 bases, V lost 8 bases, and 10 bases had no gene match. In germline, CDR1 is MNHEY, CDR2 SMNVEV (reference sequence). CDR3 length equals 13 residues. In DNA form, the CDR3 reads TGTGCCAGCGGGGAGCGGGGGCTCGGGGAGCAGTACTTC. It specifies CASGERGLGEQYF.

The rearrangement joins TRBV12-5 to TRBJ2-2, with 9 bases identical to TRBD1. This CDR3 comprises 17 residues. From germline, CDR1 is LGHNT and CDR2 FRNRAP. The V gene end was trimmed by 1 base and the J gene end by 2 bases; junction bases not matched to a gene: 5. The CDR3: CASGLGWGQGNTGELFF. CDR3 sequence (DNA): TGTGCTAGTGGTTTGGGATGGGGACAGGGTAACACCGGGGAGCTGTTTTTT. Complete variable domain (other parts from reference TRBV12-5 and TRBJ2-2): DARVTQTPRHKVTEMGQEVTMRCQPILGHNTVFWYRQTMMQGLELLAYFRNRAPLDDSGMPKDRFSAEMPDATLATLKIQPSEPRDSAVYFCASGLGWGQGNTGELFFGEGSRLTVL.

Ten or more counts support this clonotype. The rearrangement links TRBV6-1 to TRBJ2-7; 9 nucleotides align to TRBD2. The CDR3 sequence is 15 residues long. Germline CDR1 MNHNS, CDR2 SASEGT. The trim removed 6 bases at V and 0 bases at J, leaving 6 bases unmatched. CDR3: CASRALSGSSYEQYF. Written as DNA, the CDR3 is TGTGCCAGCAGGGCCCTTAGCGGGAGCTCCTACGAGCAGTACTTC.

This clonotype was seen a handful of times. The chain has TRBV6-2 or TRBV6-3 and TRBJ2-5; D could derive from TRBD1 or TRBD2 (5 bases each). Trimming stripped 6 bases from V and 4 bases from J, with 15 bases between. CDR1 is MNHEY and CDR2 is SVGEGT in the germline V gene. This CDR3 region has 14 residues. As DNA, the CDR3 is TGTGCCAGCAGCCGAGGGGTTGGGGGAGAGACCCAGTACTTC. Translation: CASSRGVGGETQYF.

This clonotype was observed many times. The V call is TRBV10-3, the J call TRBJ1-4; 7 bases fit TRBD1. Germline CDR1 is ENHRY and CDR2 is SYGVKD. The CDR3 sequence is 14 residues long. V was pared by 6 bases and J by 3 bases, with 4 bases of the junction left unmatched. DNA for the CDR3: TGTGCCATCAGCGTGACAGGGTCTAATGAAAAACTGTTTTTT. This codes for CAISVTGSNEKLFF.

This clonotype was found many times. The chain links TRBV12-3 or TRBV12-4 to TRBJ2-5; D is uncertain. The V and J ends lost 6 bases and 1 base respectively, with 12 bases between them. This CDR3 has 14 residues. This CDR3 reads CASRLGRTQETQYF. DNA of the CDR3: TGTGCCAGCAGGCTCGGGCGGACCCAAGAGACCCAGTACTTC.

The V gene is TRBV2, the J gene TRBJ2-3; D is unclear. V lost 6 bases, J lost 3 bases, and 16 bases lay in between. The CDR3 is 15 residues long. In germline, CDR1 is SNHLY, CDR2 FYNNEI. The CDR3 nucleotides are TGTGCCAGCAGCCCTAAACCTCCTAATACAGATACGCAGTATTTT. Its protein product is CASSPKPPNTDTQYF.

In its sample, this clonotype was seen many times. The chain joins TRBV20-1 to TRBJ2-5; no reliable D call. V was shortened by 0 bases and J by 5 bases, with 19 bases between the two germline ends. This CDR3 has 16 amino acids. Germline V gives CDR1 DFQATT, CDR2 SNEGSKA (reference sequence). CDR3 protein: CSARDLGPSRQETQYF. For the CDR3, the DNA is TGCAGTGCTAGAGATCTTGGCCCCTCCCGCCAGGAGACCCAGTACTTC.

This clonotype was counted only a few times. The chain carries TRBV19 and TRBJ2-7; no firm D call. The CDR3 totals 14 residues. Per germline, CDR1 LNHDA and CDR2 SQIVND (reference sequence). Trimming pared 4 bases from V and 0 bases from J, leaving 10 bases between. CDR3 nucleotide sequence: TGTGCCAGTAGTAAGGCAGAGCCCTCCTACGAGCAGTACTTC. It codes for CASSKAEPSYEQYF.

This clonotype came up many times. This chain connects TRBV20-1 to TRBJ2-5, with TRBD2 as a possible D gene (7 bases). Trimming left V 0 bases short and J 9 bases short, with 20 bases between. CDR1 is DFQATT and CDR2 is SNEGSKA in the germline V gene (reference sequence). The CDR3 sequence is 15 residues long. The CDR3 DNA reads TGCAGTGCTAGAGATCGCCACAGGGTTGCGGGGGCCCAGTACTTC. This gives the protein CSARDRHRVAGAQYF.

In nucleotides, the CDR3 is TGTGCCAGCAGTTTCACAGGGCTATACGAGCAGTACTTC. Translating gives CASSFTGLYEQYF. The V gene is TRBV28, the J gene TRBJ2-7, with a tentative D call TRBD1 (6 bases). Germline loops: CDR1 MDHEN, CDR2 SYDVKM. The CDR3 covers 13 residues. V was pared by 3 bases and J by 4 bases, with 10 bases between.

This clonotype was recorded at least ten times. V gene TRBV5-1 combines with J gene TRBJ2-1; 11 bases match TRBD2. V gave up 0 bases and J gave up 7 bases; unmatched junction bases: 3. The CDR3 extends over 15 amino acids. Germline V gene sequence: CDR1 SGHRS, CDR2 YFSETQ. Here the CDR3 reads CASSLGGLAGNEQFF. CDR3 bases: TGCGCCAGCAGCTTGGGTGGACTAGCGGGTAATGAGCAGTTCTTC.